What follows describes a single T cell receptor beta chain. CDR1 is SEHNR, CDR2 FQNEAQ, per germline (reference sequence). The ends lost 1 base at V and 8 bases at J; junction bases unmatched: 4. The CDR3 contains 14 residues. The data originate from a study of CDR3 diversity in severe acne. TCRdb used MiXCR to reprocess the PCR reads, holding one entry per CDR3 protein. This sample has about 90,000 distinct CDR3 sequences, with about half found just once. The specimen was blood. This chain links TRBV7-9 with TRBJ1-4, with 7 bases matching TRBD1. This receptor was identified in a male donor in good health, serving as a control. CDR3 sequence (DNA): TGTGCCAGCAGCTTAGACACAGGGGAGGAAAAACTGTTTTTT. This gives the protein CASSLDTGEEKLFF.